One and the same sample provided the 21 T cell receptor beta chains below, sequenced in a study of blood T cell repertoires in COVID-19 (dated by TCRdb to 2018 to 2021). The library came from the immunoSEQ multiplex PCR assay. This immuneACCESS table, as held by TCRdb, lists in-frame sequences with V and J called but not all clones. Of the missing ones, under half trace to an unresolved V gene in checked studies; the others have no known cause. For this sample the table gives about 75,000 clones, of which about 88% were detected only once. Jointly, the top ten make up 45% of the sample. Sequencing was done on a sample of peripheral blood. All receptors derive from a human donor in a cohort sampled during active COVID-19.

This chain joins TRBV5-5 and TRBJ2-7; D is unclear. The CDR3 has 14 amino acids. Trimming removed 0 bases at V and 3 bases at J, with 10 bases between. The V gene's germline CDR1 is SGHKS and CDR2 YYEKEE (reference sequence). CDR3 amino acids: CASSLGFNIYEQYF. Here the CDR3 DNA reads TGTGCCAGCAGCTTGGGGTTTAACATCTACGAGCAGTACTTC.

The chain has TRBV7-9 and TRBJ1-2; D perhaps matches TRBD1 (6 bases). The length of the CDR3 is 12 residues. Trimming pared 5 bases from V and 9 bases from J, leaving 13 bases between. Germline lookup yields CDR1 SEHNR and CDR2 FQNEAQ (reference sequence). The CDR3 here is CASSLDRSSYTF. Written as DNA, the CDR3 is TGTGCCAGCAGCCTAGACAGGAGTAGCTACACCTTC. The whole variable domain, filled in from reference TRBV7-9 and TRBJ1-2, reads DTGVSQNPRHKITKRGQNVTFRCDPISEHNRLYWYRQTLGQGPEFLTYFQNEAQLEKSRLLSDRFSAERPKGSFSTLEIQRTEQGDSAMYLCASSLDRSSYTFGSGTRLTVV.

The genes are TRBV10-3 and TRBJ2-3; D remains unclear. The CDR3 has 14 residues. In germline, CDR1 is ENHRY, CDR2 SYGVKD. Trimming pared 0 bases from V and 3 bases from J, leaving 7 bases between. The CDR3 region has the DNA TGTGCCATCAGTGAGTCTACACCAACAGATACGCAGTATTTT. This encodes CAISESTPTDTQYF.

The chain recombines TRBV6-2 or TRBV6-3 with TRBJ1-1; the match to TRBD1 covers 7 bases. V dropped 4 bases and J dropped 4; count of bases not matched to a gene: 6. The CDR3 sequence is 14 residues long. The germline V gene encodes CDR1 MNHEY and CDR2 SVGEGT. Here the CDR3 DNA reads TGTGCCAGCAGTTTGCAGGGGGTGGGCACTGAAGCTTTCTTT. This translates into CASSLQGVGTEAFF.

The chain has TRBV19 and TRBJ1-2; TRBD1 matches at 8 bases. V lost 5 bases to trimming and J lost 5 bases; unmatched junction nucleotides: 10. CDR1 is LNHDA, CDR2 SQIVND, per germline (reference sequence). The CDR3 spans 15 residues. The chain's CDR3 is CASSARRTGNYGYTF. The CDR3, as DNA: TGTGCCAGTAGTGCCCGACGGACAGGGAATTATGGCTACACCTTC.

The chain combines TRBV5-5 with TRBJ2-1, with 8 bases matching TRBD2. V shed 2 bases and J 10 bases; nucleotides not matched to a gene: 8. This CDR3 has 14 amino acids. From germline, CDR1 is SGHKS and CDR2 YYEKEE (reference sequence). The CDR3 here is CASSLLADPVEQFF. The CDR3 DNA follows: TGTGCCAGCAGCTTACTAGCGGACCCCGTGGAGCAGTTCTTC.

CDR3 protein: CASSQVSETQYF. The CDR3 DNA is TGTGCCAGCAGCCAAGTATCAGAGACCCAGTACTTC. V is TRBV3-1 (or the pseudogene TRBV3-2) and J is TRBJ2-5; D not certain. Trimming took off 1 base at V and 4 bases at J, with 4 bases between the two ends. This CDR3 spans 12 amino acids. Per the germline V gene, CDR1 is LGHDT and CDR2 is YNNKEL (reference sequence).

The chain couples TRBV6-5 to TRBJ2-5; maybe TRBD1 (6 bases). V was cut by 5 bases and J by 4 bases, with 14 bases left in between. CDR3 length: 14 amino acids. Germline loops: CDR1 MNHEY, CDR2 SVGAGI. The CDR3: CASSIKGVLETQYF. The DNA for the CDR3 is TGTGCCAGCAGTATCAAGGGGGTACTAGAGACCCAGTACTTC.

The chain uses TRBV5-4 and TRBJ2-1; D is perhaps TRBD2 (5 bases). Germline V CDR1 and CDR2: SGHNT, YYREEE (reference sequence). This CDR3 is 17 amino acids long. Deletions cut 6 bases from V and 4 bases from J, with 23 bases between. CDR3 region: CASTSYMRRTLYNEQFF. The DNA of the CDR3 is TGTGCCAGCACCTCTTACATGCGGAGGACCCTTTACAATGAGCAGTTCTTC.

The chain employs TRBV7-8 and TRBJ2-2; D gene uncertain. The CDR3 contains 15 residues. Trimming took off 1 base at V and 0 bases at J, with 6 bases between the two ends. Looked up from germline, CDR1 is SGHVS and CDR2 is FQNEAQ. In DNA form, the CDR3 reads TGTGCCAGCAGCTTAGGCCAGGCGAACACCGGGGAGCTGTTTTTT. Protein: CASSLGQANTGELFF.

The V and J genes are TRBV6-6 and TRBJ1-5, with 7 bases matching TRBD1. CDR1 MNHNY and CDR2 SVGAGI come from the germline V gene (reference sequence). V gave up 3 bases and J gave up 2 bases; unmatched junction bases: 7. CDR3 size: 16 residues. CDR3 nucleotides: TGTGCCAGCAGTTATCCCCGCGACAGGGGCAATCAGCCCCAGCATTTT. This gives the protein CASSYPRDRGNQPQHF.

The chain has TRBV28 and TRBJ2-7; the match to TRBD2 covers 8 bases. Germline CDR1 reads MDHEN; CDR2 reads SYDVKM. The CDR3 has 13 amino acids. The V and J ends lost 7 bases and 3 bases, in that order; junction bases with no gene match: 5. CDR3 DNA: TGTGCCAGCATCGGGACTAGTATCTACGAGCAGTACTTC. Translating it yields CASIGTSIYEQYF.

This chain links TRBV3-1 (or the pseudogene TRBV3-2) with TRBJ1-1; tentative D call: TRBD1 (6 bases). V lost 0 bases and J lost 10, with 12 bases in between. The germline CDR1 and CDR2 sequences are LGHDT and YNNKEL (reference sequence). This CDR3 is built from 13 residues. As DNA, the CDR3 is TGTGCCAGCAGCCAAGATGCGGGGGCTCGAGCTTTCTTT. Translated: CASSQDAGARAFF.

For the CDR3, the DNA is TGCGCCAGCAGTGAGACGAACAGGGAACGGCACACTGAAGCTTTCTTT. Translating it yields CASSETNRERHTEAFF. The rearrangement links TRBV10-1 to TRBJ1-1; tentative D call: TRBD1 (6 bases). The germline V and J ends were trimmed by 2 bases and 3 bases, with 16 bases remaining between them. This CDR3 has 16 residues. Germline V gene lookup returns CDR1 WNHNN and CDR2 SYGVQD (reference sequence).

This clone was counted only a few times. The rearrangement links TRBV7-2 to TRBJ1-1; D is perhaps TRBD1 (6 bases). The CDR3 contains 16 residues. Germline CDR1 SGHTA, CDR2 FQGNSA. V was clipped by 8 bases and J by 0 bases, with 19 bases between them. The CDR3 region is CASARGTQQLNTEAFF. DNA of the CDR3: TGTGCCAGCGCAAGGGGGACCCAGCAGCTGAACACTGAAGCTTTCTTT.

The chain couples TRBV30 to TRBJ1-5, with D possibly being TRBD1 (5 bases). The CDR3 length is 13 residues. Between the trimmed V and J ends, which lost 0 bases and 5 bases, there was a span of 8 bases. The germline CDR1 and CDR2 sequences are GTSNPN and SVGIG (reference sequence). The CDR3 DNA reads as TGTGCCTGGAGTGTCCAGGGTGATCAGCCCCAGCATTTT. This gives the protein CAWSVQGDQPQHF.

The V and J genes are TRBV6-1 and TRBJ2-7; D possibly corresponds to TRBD1 (5 bases). This CDR3 comprises 17 residues. The germline CDR1 and CDR2 sequences are MNHNS and SASEGT. The ends were cut back, 3 bases at V and 1 base at J, with 19 bases in the middle. CDR3 protein: CASSDLGLARVSYEQYF. DNA for the CDR3: TGTGCCAGCAGTGACTTGGGTCTGGCCAGGGTATCCTACGAGCAGTACTTC.

The rearrangement joins TRBV4-1 to TRBJ2-7, with D unresolved. The CDR3 extends over 15 amino acids. Germline CDR1 reads MGHRA; CDR2 reads YSYEKL. The V and J ends lost 0 bases and 0 bases respectively, with 9 bases between them. The CDR3 protein is CASSQDGRSSYEQYF. The CDR3 bases are TGCGCCAGCAGCCAAGATGGCCGTTCCTCCTACGAGCAGTACTTC.

As to this clone: The sample has other DNA sequences that encode this CDR3 too. J is TRBJ1-2 and V is TRBV15; D is uncertain. The CDR3 is made up of 12 amino acids. Trimming removed 0 bases from V and 4 bases from J, with 3 bases in between. Germline CDR1 reads LNHNV; CDR2 reads YYDKDF (reference sequence). In DNA form, the CDR3 reads TGTGCCACCAGCAGAGACAGCTATGGCTACACCTTC. Protein sequence: CATSRDSYGYTF.

The rearrangement joins TRBV27 to TRBJ2-7, with a possible D match to TRBD1 (5 bases). Looked up from germline, CDR1 is MNHEY and CDR2 is SMNVEV (reference sequence). This CDR3 is built from 14 residues. Trimming stripped 7 bases from V and 5 bases from J, with 18 bases between. The CDR3: CASMGRGRSNEQYF. CDR3 DNA sequence: TGTGCCAGCATGGGAAGGGGCCGTAGCAACGAGCAGTACTTC.

CDR3 residues: CASRLKGTGELFF. In DNA, the CDR3 is TGTGCCAGCAGGCTAAAGGGGACCGGGGAGCTGTTTTTT. The J gene is TRBJ2-2, the V gene TRBV6-6; weak D call: TRBD1 (5 bases). V was cut by 6 bases and J by 5 bases, with 10 bases left in between. The CDR3 totals 13 residues. CDR1 is MNHNY, CDR2 SVGAGI, per germline (reference sequence).